Shown below are 22 T cell receptor beta chains from a single sample sequenced in a study of blood T cell repertoires in COVID-19. Clones were read by immunoSEQ multiplex PCR, and TCRdb kept only the in-frame ones, dropping some. This sample has about 34,000 clones, with 60% to 80% found just once. Sequencing was done on a sample of peripheral blood. The receptor source for this set is a human donor in a cohort sampled during active COVID-19.

The chain is built from TRBV6-1 and TRBJ2-3, with 9 bases that match TRBD1. Germline V gives CDR1 MNHNS, CDR2 SASEGT. V shed 1 base and J 5 bases; nucleotides not matched to a gene: 13. This CDR3 contains 18 residues. CDR3 nucleotides: TGTGCCAGCAGTGAAGGGACAGGGGTGCTCGCCCGAGGAGATACGCAGTATTTT. Translated: CASSEGTGVLARGDTQYF.

This chain joins TRBV19 and TRBJ1-5; D gene unclear. The CDR3 length is 15 residues. The ends were cut back, 0 bases at V and 2 bases at J, with 8 bases in the middle. Germline V lookup: CDR1 LNHDA, CDR2 SQIVND (reference sequence). Here the CDR3 reads CASSIDLRGNQPQHF. The CDR3 DNA follows: TGTGCCAGTAGTATAGACCTGCGTGGCAATCAGCCCCAGCATTTT. The whole variable domain, filled in from reference TRBV19 and TRBJ1-5, reads DGGITQSPKYLFRKEGQNVTLSCEQNLNHDAMYWYRQDPGQGLRLIYYSQIVNDFQKGDIAEGYSVSREKKESFPLTVTSAQKNPTAFYLCASSIDLRGNQPQHFGDGTRLSIL.

The J gene is TRBJ2-1, the V gene TRBV6-5; 10 bases align to TRBD2. CDR1 and CDR2 from the germline V gene are MNHEY and SVGAGI. Trimming removed 10 bases from V and 5 bases from J; junction bases left unmatched: 5. CDR3 length: 13 residues. CDR3 sequence (DNA): TGTGCCACCCGGACTAGCGGCAACAATGAGCAGTTCTTC. Its protein product is CATRTSGNNEQFF.

The gene calls are TRBV5-6 and TRBJ2-3; 12 bases fit TRBD2. This CDR3 region has 16 residues. Germline CDR1 reads SGHDT; CDR2 reads YYEEEE. V lost 0 bases, J lost 1 base, and 0 bases stayed unmatched. CDR3 nucleotide sequence: TGTGCCAGCAGCTTGGGACTAGCGGGGGGCACAGATACGCAGTATTTT. Translated: CASSLGLAGGTDTQYF.

The chain employs TRBV7-9 and TRBJ1-2; TRBD1 matches at 7 bases. This CDR3 region has 14 residues. The J segment lost 8 bases and the V segment lost 3 bases, leaving 9 bases of the junction unmatched. Germline values: CDR1 SEHNR, CDR2 FQNEAQ (reference sequence). CDR3 protein: CASSLDKGAEGYTF. The CDR3 coding sequence is TGTGCCAGCAGCTTGGATAAGGGGGCAGAGGGCTACACCTTC.

J is TRBJ2-1 and V is TRBV27, with D possibly matching TRBD2 (5 bases). This CDR3 contains 16 residues. The V gene's germline CDR1 is MNHEY and CDR2 SMNVEV (reference sequence). Trimming shortened V by 4 bases and J by 1 base, and 14 bases separated the two germline ends. CDR3 protein: CASSSPKRISYNEQFF. The CDR3 DNA reads as TGTGCCAGCAGTTCCCCCAAGCGGATTTCCTACAATGAGCAGTTCTTC.

This rearrangement joins TRBV7-8 to TRBJ1-2, with D possibly matching TRBD1 (6 bases). Germline loops: CDR1 SGHVS, CDR2 FQNEAQ. V was shortened by 3 bases and J by 7 bases, with 15 bases between the two germline ends. The CDR3 contains 14 residues. Written as DNA, the CDR3 is TGTGCCAGCAGCTTGTCGCAGGGGTCGCTTGGCTACACCTTC. Encoded protein: CASSLSQGSLGYTF. The full variable domain, completed using reference TRBV7-8 and TRBJ1-2, is GAGVSQSPRYKVAKRGQDVALRCDPISGHVSLFWYQQALGQGPEFLTYFQNEAQLDKSGLPSDRFFAERPEGSVSTLKIQRTQQEDSAVYLCASSLSQGSLGYTFGSGTRLTVV.

This rearrangement joins TRBV7-2 to TRBJ2-2; 8 bases align to TRBD1. CDR3 size: 17 residues. V was pared by 5 bases and J by 4 bases, with 12 bases of the junction left unmatched. Germline V gene lookup returns CDR1 SGHTA and CDR2 FQGNSA. The CDR3, as DNA: TGTGCCAGCAGCCAAGGACAGGGAGGTCCCACCACCGGGGAGCTGTTTTTT. This translates into CASSQGQGGPTTGELFF.

The V gene is TRBV14, the J gene TRBJ2-7; D is possibly TRBD2 (5 bases). Germline values: CDR1 SGHDN, CDR2 FVKESK. V gave up 3 bases and J gave up 2 bases, with 14 bases separating them. This CDR3 spans 15 amino acids. The CDR3 DNA follows: TGTGCCAGCAGCCAGACCCGGGGTTTTACCTACGAGCAGTACTTC. It is translated as CASSQTRGFTYEQYF.

The CDR3 loop reads CASAPPAGRKNEQFF. Here the CDR3 DNA reads TGTGCCAGCGCACCCCCAGCGGGACGGAAGAATGAGCAGTTCTTC. This rearrangement joins TRBV14 to TRBJ2-1; 7 positions match TRBD2. Germline assignment: CDR1 SGHDN and CDR2 FVKESK. This CDR3 is 15 amino acids long. The J segment lost 7 bases and the V segment lost 8 bases, leaving 14 bases of the junction unmatched.

This clone was picked up one time. This chain uses TRBV7-3 with TRBJ2-2, with 14 bases lining up with TRBD2. The ends lost 5 bases at V and 6 bases at J; junction bases unmatched: 5. The germline gives CDR1 SGHTA, CDR2 FQGTGA. This CDR3 has 16 amino acids. CDR3 sequence reads: CASSTGTSGSAGELFF. CDR3 bases: TGTGCCAGCAGCACTGGGACTAGCGGGAGTGCCGGGGAGCTGTTTTTT.

This clone has just one count. This rearrangement joins TRBV10-3 to TRBJ2-3; 7 nucleotides align to TRBD2. Germline assignment: CDR1 ENHRY and CDR2 SYGVKD. The CDR3 consists of 14 residues. With 6 bases clipped from V and 0 bases from J, the junction kept 3 bases outside the gene matches. The CDR3 DNA follows: TGTGCCATCAGAGCGGGGTCTAGCACAGATACGCAGTATTTT. The encoded protein is CAIRAGSSTDTQYF.

This chain joins TRBV3-1 (or the pseudogene TRBV3-2) and TRBJ2-1, with D maybe TRBD2 (6 bases). Deletions cut 0 bases from V and 7 bases from J, with 16 bases between. The CDR3 is 16 residues long. The germline CDR1 and CDR2 sequences are LGHDT and YNNKEL (reference sequence). CDR3 in amino acids: CASSQDPGRRNNEQFF. The CDR3 DNA sequence: TGTGCCAGCAGCCAAGATCCGGGGAGGAGGAATAATGAGCAGTTCTTC.

This chain uses TRBV3-1 (or the pseudogene TRBV3-2) with TRBJ2-7; perhaps TRBD1 as D (5 bases). The CDR3 is made up of 17 amino acids. Germline loops: CDR1 LGHDT, CDR2 YNNKEL (reference sequence). The ends were cut back, 0 bases at V and 3 bases at J, with 18 bases in the middle. CDR3 in amino acids: CASSQDRSGFTHYEQYF. CDR3 DNA: TGTGCCAGCAGCCAAGATCGCTCAGGGTTCACCCACTACGAGCAGTACTTC.

Only a few counts were recorded for this clone. The chain combines TRBV3-1 (or the pseudogene TRBV3-2) with TRBJ1-6; a possible D gene is TRBD1 (5 bases). CDR3 size: 15 residues. Germline loops: CDR1 LGHDT, CDR2 YNNKEL (reference sequence). The V gene lost 4 bases and the J gene lost 0 bases, with 7 bases spanning the gap. CDR3 region: CASSRGDSYNSPLHF. In DNA, the CDR3 is TGTGCCAGCAGCCGGGGGGACTCCTATAATTCACCCCTCCACTTT.

In its sample, this clone was seen once. The chain joins TRBV7-9 to TRBJ2-1, with 7 bases identical to TRBD1. After removal of 3 bases from V and 3 bases from J, the junction contained 2 bases not matched to a gene. CDR3 length: 14 amino acids. Germline-derived CDR1 and CDR2 are SEHNR and FQNEAQ (reference sequence). The DNA for the CDR3 is TGTGCCAGCAGCTTTACAGGGGACTACAATGAGCAGTTCTTC. This translates into CASSFTGDYNEQFF.

The J gene is TRBJ1-1, the V gene TRBV6-5, with 9 bases lining up with TRBD1. J was trimmed by 1 base and V by 5 bases; bases with no gene match: 5. The germline V gene has CDR1 MNHEY and CDR2 SVGAGI. CDR3 size: 15 residues. The CDR3 DNA reads TGTGCCAGCAGTAAAACAGGGGGCGGGAACACTGAAGCTTTCTTT. It specifies CASSKTGGGNTEAFF.

The chain carries TRBV29-1 and TRBJ2-5; TRBD1 agrees at 10 bases. The CDR3 totals 15 residues. The V gene's germline CDR1 is SQVTM and CDR2 ANQGSEA. Trimming cost V 4 bases and J 2 bases; bases outside gene matches: 7. CDR3 sequence reads: CSVGQGALSQETQYF. The CDR3 DNA sequence: TGCAGCGTTGGACAGGGGGCGCTCAGTCAAGAGACCCAGTACTTC.

This chain links TRBV5-5 with TRBJ2-7, with D perhaps matching TRBD1 (5 bases). The CDR3 consists of 13 residues. V was clipped by 0 bases and J by 7 bases, with 11 bases between them. Germline-derived CDR1 and CDR2 are SGHKS and YYEKEE (reference sequence). The DNA for the CDR3 is TGTGCCAGCAGCTTGGGCCTATCAGGGGAGCAGTACTTC. This sequence encodes CASSLGLSGEQYF.

The V and J genes are TRBV27 and TRBJ1-1, with D unclear. The V gene's germline CDR1 is MNHEY and CDR2 SMNVEV (reference sequence). The V end was cut by 0 bases, the J end by 3 bases, with 5 bases between. The CDR3 is 13 amino acids. CDR3 DNA: TGTGCCAGCAGTTTATCAGGAGACACTGAAGCTTTCTTT. Protein product: CASSLSGDTEAFF.

V gene TRBV7-6 combines with J gene TRBJ2-2, with D possibly matching TRBD2 (7 bases). V lost 1 base, J lost 6 bases, and 9 bases lay in between. Germline CDR1 SGHVS, CDR2 FNYEAQ. This CDR3 spans 14 amino acids. The CDR3 loop is CASSLGGGAGELFF. The CDR3 nucleotides are TGTGCCAGCAGCTTAGGAGGGGGGGCCGGGGAGCTGTTTTTT.

This clone was recorded only once. This chain joins TRBV29-1 and TRBJ2-4; possibly TRBD1 for D (5 bases). Germline-derived CDR1 and CDR2 are SQVTM and ANQGSEA. V was trimmed by 6 bases and J by 1 base, leaving 13 bases between them. This CDR3 has 14 amino acids. The CDR3 region has the DNA TGCAGCGTGGGCCAGGGTAACGCCAAAAACATTCAGTACTTC. This translates into CSVGQGNAKNIQYF.